A selection of T cell receptor beta chains follows, all from one sample in a study of beta chain features in type 1 diabetes. Using immunoSEQ multiplex PCR, the repertoire was profiled, and TCRdb retains in-frame clones only, with some absent. The table records 120,000 to 150,000 clones, under 60% of them present only once. Sequencing input: Tregs from blood. The receptor set was obtained from a man younger than 30 in good health. The CDR3 runs from the conserved cysteine through the conserved F or W. The D gene is left open where the match is weak. Size tells how often a clone was seen (once, few, many) or the class of an expanded clone, and some rows leave it out.

V,size,J,D,CDR3,DNA
TRBV30,.,TRBJ2-5,.,CAWSTGFQETQYF,TGTGCCTGGAGTACAGGGTTTCAGGAGACCCAGTACTTC
TRBV10-3,.,TRBJ2-1,TRBD2,CAISESAASGTYEQFF,TGTGCCATCAGTGAGTCTGCGGCTAGCGGGACCTATGAGCAGTTCTTC
TRBV11-2,.,TRBJ2-7,.,CASSIQNYEQYF,TGTGCCAGCAGCATACAGAATTACGAGCAGTACTTC
TRBV2,.,TRBJ1-6,.,CASSRAGENSPLHF,TGTGCCAGCTCCCGGGCAGGGGAGAATTCACCCCTCCACTTT
TRBV7-9,few,TRBJ2-3,TRBD2,CASSKGLAGADTQYF,TGTGCCAGCAGCAAGGGACTAGCGGGAGCAGATACGCAGTATTTT
TRBV19,.,TRBJ2-6,.,CASKQGWRSGANVLTF,TGTGCCAGTAAACAGGGATGGAGATCTGGGGCCAACGTCCTGACTTTC
TRBV27,few,TRBJ2-5,TRBD2,CASGGLAQMGETQYF,TGTGCCAGCGGGGGACTAGCACAGATGGGGGAGACCCAGTACTTC
TRBV9,.,TRBJ1-5,TRBD1,CASSRTGGSNQPQHF,TGTGCCAGCAGCCGGACAGGGGGAAGCAATCAGCCCCAGCATTTT
TRBV27,few,TRBJ1-1,.,CASSLGAGQNTEAFF,TGTGCCAGCAGTTTAGGAGCAGGGCAGAACACTGAAGCTTTCTTT
TRBV27,.,TRBJ1-1,.,CASIGVGGTEAFF,TGTGCCAGCATAGGAGTCGGTGGTACTGAAGCTTTCTTT
TRBV5-1,.,TRBJ1-5,TRBD1,CASSFTGELNQPQHF,TGCGCCAGCAGCTTTACAGGGGAACTCAATCAGCCCCAGCATTTT
TRBV4-1,few,TRBJ2-1,TRBD2,CASSQVRTSGGLNEQFF,TGCGCCAGCAGCCAAGTAAGGACTAGCGGAGGACTTAATGAGCAGTTCTTC
TRBV19,.,TRBJ2-2,.,CASSTMGSGPAGELFF,TGTGCCAGTAGTACCATGGGTTCAGGTCCCGCCGGGGAGCTGTTTTTT
TRBV29-1,.,TRBJ1-2,TRBD1,CSVDGDRGSYGYTF,TGCAGCGTTGACGGGGACAGGGGGTCCTATGGCTACACCTTC
TRBV5-1,few,TRBJ1-2,TRBD1,CASRGDRGYNYGYTF,TGCGCCAGCAGAGGGGACAGGGGATACAACTATGGCTACACCTTC
TRBV4-2,.,TRBJ1-2,.,CASSQDLPGVGYGYTF,TGTGCCAGCAGCCAAGATTTGCCAGGGGTAGGCTATGGCTACACCTTC
TRBV13,once,TRBJ2-5,.,CASSLGGQETQYF,TGTGCCAGCAGCTTGGGCGGGCAAGAGACCCAGTACTTC
TRBV5-1,few,TRBJ2-3,.,CASRGRPGLRLSTDTQYF,TGCGCCAGCAGAGGCAGACCGGGACTCCGCCTTAGCACAGATACGCAGTATTTT
TRBV10-3,.,TRBJ2-7,TRBD1,CAISEGWTGGGEQYF,TGTGCCATCAGTGAAGGTTGGACAGGGGGCGGGGAGCAGTACTTC
TRBV25-1,.,TRBJ2-3,TRBD1,CASRNGQGRTDTQYF,TGTGCCAGCAGGAATGGACAGGGGCGAACAGATACGCAGTATTTT
TRBV7-9,.,TRBJ2-1,.,CASSQTSSMFF,TGTGCCAGCAGCCAGACATCGAGCATGTTCTTC
TRBV10-3,.,TRBJ1-4,.,CAISQGLDEKLFF,TGTGCCATCAGCCAGGGGTTGGATGAAAAACTGTTTTTT
TRBV9,few,TRBJ1-2,TRBD1,CASSPVDRAYNGYTF,TGTGCCAGCAGCCCAGTCGACAGGGCGTATAATGGCTACACCTTC
TRBV6-5,.,TRBJ1-2,.,CASSNRGNYGYTF,TGTGCCAGCAGTAATAGGGGAAACTATGGCTACACCTTC
TRBV6-6,few,TRBJ1-2,.,CASSPEMYGYTF,TGTGCCAGCAGTCCGGAGATGTATGGCTACACCTTC
TRBV5-6,.,TRBJ1-2,.,CASSREQRNYGYTF,TGTGCCAGCAGTCGGGAACAAAGGAACTATGGCTACACCTTC
TRBV11-2,.,TRBJ2-7,.,CASRQGRVSGSEQYF,TGTGCCAGCAGGCAGGGGCGGGTGAGTGGGTCCGAGCAGTACTTC
TRBV28,few,TRBJ2-1,TRBD1,CASSPPGQGPYNEQFF,TGTGCCAGCAGTCCACCGGGACAGGGACCCTACAATGAGCAGTTCTTC
TRBV29-1,few,TRBJ2-3,TRBD1,CSEYRGQTDTQYF,TGCAGCGAGTACAGGGGGCAGACAGATACGCAGTATTTT
TRBV30,few,TRBJ2-3,TRBD1,CAWRERRQGTDTQYF,TGTGCCTGGAGAGAGAGACGACAGGGGACAGATACGCAGTATTTT
TRBV29-1,.,TRBJ2-7,TRBD2,CSARSGSYEQYF,TGCAGCGCTCGGAGCGGGAGCTACGAGCAGTACTTC
TRBV5-1,.,TRBJ2-1,.,CASSPEWGDEQFF,TGCGCCAGCAGCCCGGAGTGGGGGGATGAGCAGTTCTTC
TRBV19,.,TRBJ2-1,.,CASRIGGRYNEQFF,TGTGCCAGCCGGATAGGAGGCCGTTACAATGAGCAGTTCTTC
TRBV9,few,TRBJ1-4,TRBD1,CASSVTPGGSEKLFF,TGTGCCAGCAGCGTAACCCCAGGGGGCAGTGAAAAACTGTTTTTT
TRBV2,.,TRBJ2-1,TRBD2,CASSEGRGGGVNEQFF,TGTGCCAGCAGTGAGGGGCGGGGGGGCGGTGTCAATGAGCAGTTCTTC
TRBV7-2,.,TRBJ2-7,TRBD2,CASSLAGLAAYEQYF,TGTGCCAGCAGCTTAGCAGGACTAGCGGCCTACGAGCAGTACTTC
TRBV28,.,TRBJ2-7,.,CASRNGFYEQYF,TGTGCCAGCCGGAACGGGTTCTACGAGCAGTACTTC
TRBV2,.,TRBJ2-2,TRBD2,CASTTDTSGRGNTGELFF,TGTGCCAGCACCACCGACACTAGCGGGAGGGGGAACACCGGGGAGCTGTTTTTT
TRBV27,.,TRBJ1-1,.,CASSFYGKAFF,TGTGCCAGCAGTTTCTACGGGAAAGCTTTCTTT
TRBV29-1,.,TRBJ1-2,.,CSVDPTEKNGYTF,TGCAGCGTTGATCCGACAGAGAAAAATGGCTACACCTTC
TRBV4-1,.,TRBJ2-1,TRBD2,CASSQAVLASGRRLGEQFF,TGCGCCAGCAGCCAAGCTGTTTTGGCTAGCGGGAGGAGGCTGGGGGAGCAGTTCTTC
TRBV11-2,few,TRBJ1-1,TRBD1,CASSTRGQGNTEAFF,TGTGCCAGCAGCACCCGGGGACAGGGGAACACTGAAGCTTTCTTT
TRBV7-2,.,TRBJ2-1,TRBD1,CASSLEGGTGWGEQFF,TGTGCCAGCAGCTTAGAGGGGGGGACAGGGTGGGGTGAGCAGTTCTTC
TRBV5-1,.,TRBJ2-1,.,CASSLGYNYNEQFF,TGCGCCAGCAGCTTGGGATACAACTACAATGAGCAGTTCTTC
TRBV10-3,.,TRBJ2-1,TRBD2,CAISEPASGTSGNEQFF,TGTGCCATCAGTGAGCCCGCGTCCGGGACTAGCGGCAATGAGCAGTTCTTC
TRBV29-1,once,TRBJ2-6,TRBD2,CSVQERLAYKSRANVLTF,TGCAGCGTTCAGGAAAGACTAGCATACAAAAGTCGGGCCAACGTCCTGACTTTC
TRBV7-3,few,TRBJ2-3,TRBD2,CASSYGGARGDTQYF,TGTGCCAGCAGCTACGGGGGGGCCCGCGGAGATACGCAGTATTTT
TRBV4-2,.,TRBJ2-2,.,CASSQDLTALTGELFF,TGTGCCAGCAGCCAAGATTTAACAGCCCTCACCGGGGAGCTGTTTTTT
TRBV18,few,TRBJ1-1,TRBD1,CASSQGQEVTEAFF,TGTGCCAGCTCGCAAGGACAGGAGGTGACTGAAGCTTTCTTT
TRBV2,.,TRBJ2-3,TRBD2,CASSATSGYTDTQYF,TGTGCCAGCAGTGCGACTAGCGGATACACAGATACGCAGTATTTT
TRBV5-1,few,TRBJ2-2,TRBD2,CASSLGPSGNTGELFF,TGCGCCAGCAGCTTGGGGCCTAGCGGGAACACCGGGGAGCTGTTTTTT
TRBV7-8,.,TRBJ2-7,TRBD1,CASSPGHRGRLDEQYF,TGTGCCAGCAGCCCAGGGCACAGGGGGCGTCTTGACGAGCAGTACTTC
TRBV10-3,few,TRBJ2-3,TRBD1,CAISAAFRGTGFTDTQYF,TGTGCCATCAGTGCGGCTTTTCGGGGGACAGGGTTCACAGATACGCAGTATTTT
TRBV27,.,TRBJ2-4,TRBD2,CASSRTSGRLAKNIQYF,TGTGCCAGCAGTAGGACTAGCGGGAGGCTAGCCAAAAACATTCAGTACTTC
TRBV30,.,TRBJ2-7,TRBD1,CAWSVGQYYEQYF,TGTGCCTGGAGTGTGGGACAGTACTACGAGCAGTACTTC